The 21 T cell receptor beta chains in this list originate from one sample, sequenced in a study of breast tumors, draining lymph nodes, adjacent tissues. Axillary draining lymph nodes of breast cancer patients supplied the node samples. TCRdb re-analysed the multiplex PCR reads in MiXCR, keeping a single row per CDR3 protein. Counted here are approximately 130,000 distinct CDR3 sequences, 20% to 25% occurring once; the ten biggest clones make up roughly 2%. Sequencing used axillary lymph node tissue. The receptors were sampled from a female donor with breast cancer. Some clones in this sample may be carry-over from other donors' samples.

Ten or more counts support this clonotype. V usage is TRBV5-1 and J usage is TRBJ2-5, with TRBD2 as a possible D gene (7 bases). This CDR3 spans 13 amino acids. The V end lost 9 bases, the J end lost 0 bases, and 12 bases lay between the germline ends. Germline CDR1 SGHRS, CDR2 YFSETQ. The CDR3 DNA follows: TGCGCCACCAGAGGGGGGGACCAAGAGACCCAGTACTTC. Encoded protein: CATRGGDQETQYF.

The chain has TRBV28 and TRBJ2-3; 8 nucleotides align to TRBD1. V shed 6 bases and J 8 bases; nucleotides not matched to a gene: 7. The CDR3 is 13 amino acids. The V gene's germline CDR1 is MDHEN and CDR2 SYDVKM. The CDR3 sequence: CASRGTGLATQYF. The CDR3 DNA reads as TGTGCCAGCAGGGGGACAGGCCTCGCTACGCAGTATTTT.

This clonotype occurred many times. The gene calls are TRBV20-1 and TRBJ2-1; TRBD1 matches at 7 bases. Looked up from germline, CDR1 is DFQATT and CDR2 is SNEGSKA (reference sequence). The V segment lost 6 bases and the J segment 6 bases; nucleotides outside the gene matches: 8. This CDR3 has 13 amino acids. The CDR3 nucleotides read TGCAGTGCCCCCCTTGACAGGGCCAATGAGCAGTTCTTC. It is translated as CSAPLDRANEQFF.

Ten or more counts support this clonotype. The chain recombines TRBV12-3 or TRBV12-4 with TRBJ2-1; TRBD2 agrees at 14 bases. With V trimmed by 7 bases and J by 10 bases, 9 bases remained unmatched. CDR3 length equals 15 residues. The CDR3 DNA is TGTGCCAGCACTCTGGGACTAGCGGGAGCGGGAGAGCAGTTCTTC. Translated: CASTLGLAGAGEQFF.

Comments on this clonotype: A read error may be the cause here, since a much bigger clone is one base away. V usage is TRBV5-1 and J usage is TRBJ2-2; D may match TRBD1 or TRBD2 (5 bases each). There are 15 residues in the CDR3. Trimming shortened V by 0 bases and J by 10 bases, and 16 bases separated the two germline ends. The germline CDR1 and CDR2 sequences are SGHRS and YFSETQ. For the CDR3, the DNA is TGCGCCAGCAGCTTGGACGGCGGTCGGGGCGAGGAGCTGTTTTTT. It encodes CASSLDGGRGEELFF.

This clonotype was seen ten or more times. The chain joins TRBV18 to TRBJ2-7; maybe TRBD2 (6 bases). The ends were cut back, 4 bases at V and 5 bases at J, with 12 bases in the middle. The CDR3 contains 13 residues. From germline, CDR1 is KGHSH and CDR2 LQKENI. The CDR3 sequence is CASSRREIDEQYF. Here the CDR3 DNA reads TGTGCCAGCTCACGGCGGGAAATCGACGAGCAGTACTTC.

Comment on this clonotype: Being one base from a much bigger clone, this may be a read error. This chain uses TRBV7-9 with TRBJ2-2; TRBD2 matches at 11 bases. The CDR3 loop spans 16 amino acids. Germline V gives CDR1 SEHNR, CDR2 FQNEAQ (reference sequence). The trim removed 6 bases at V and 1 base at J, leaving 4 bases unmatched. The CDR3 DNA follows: TGTGCCAGCAGATCGACTAGCGGGGTGAACACCGGGGAGCTGTTTTTT. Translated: CASRSTSGVNTGELFF.

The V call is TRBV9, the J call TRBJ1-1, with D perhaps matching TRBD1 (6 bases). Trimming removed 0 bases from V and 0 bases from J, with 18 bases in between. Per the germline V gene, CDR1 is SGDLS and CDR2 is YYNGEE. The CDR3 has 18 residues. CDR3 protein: CASSVVPQGWSVNTEAFF. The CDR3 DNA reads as TGTGCCAGCAGCGTAGTACCCCAGGGGTGGAGCGTGAACACTGAAGCTTTCTTT.

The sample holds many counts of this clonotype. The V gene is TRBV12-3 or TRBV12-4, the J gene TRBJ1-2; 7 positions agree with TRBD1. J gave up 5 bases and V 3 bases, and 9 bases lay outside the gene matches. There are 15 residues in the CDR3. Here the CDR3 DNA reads TGTGCCAGCAGTTTGCTCCCGGGACAGCAGTATGGCTACACCTTC. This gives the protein CASSLLPGQQYGYTF.

The CDR3 DNA reads TGTGCCAGCAGTGCTCGGGGACTAGCGGGAGTACGTGAGCAGTACTTC. It yields the protein CASSARGLAGVREQYF. The J gene is TRBJ2-7, the V gene TRBV2; 14 nucleotides agree with TRBD2. V was clipped by 4 bases and J by 7 bases; unmatched bases: 9. Germline V lookup: CDR1 SNHLY, CDR2 FYNNEI. This CDR3 comprises 16 residues.

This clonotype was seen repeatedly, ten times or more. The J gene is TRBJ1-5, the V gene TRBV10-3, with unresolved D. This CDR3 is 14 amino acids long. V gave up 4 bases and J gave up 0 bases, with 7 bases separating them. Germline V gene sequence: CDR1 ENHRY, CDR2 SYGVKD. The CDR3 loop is CAISASGSNQPQHF. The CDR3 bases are TGTGCCATCAGTGCTAGTGGTAGCAATCAGCCCCAGCATTTT.

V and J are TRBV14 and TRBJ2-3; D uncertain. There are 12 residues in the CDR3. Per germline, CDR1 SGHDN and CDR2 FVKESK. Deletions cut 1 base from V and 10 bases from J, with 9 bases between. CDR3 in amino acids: CASSQGVRAQYF. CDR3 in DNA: TGTGCCAGCAGCCAAGGGGTGCGCGCGCAGTATTTT.

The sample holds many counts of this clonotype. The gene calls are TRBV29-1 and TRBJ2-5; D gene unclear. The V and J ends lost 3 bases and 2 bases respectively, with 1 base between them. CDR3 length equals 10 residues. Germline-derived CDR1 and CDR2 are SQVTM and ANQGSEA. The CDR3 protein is CSVEQETQYF. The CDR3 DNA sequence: TGCAGCGTTGAGCAAGAGACCCAGTACTTC.

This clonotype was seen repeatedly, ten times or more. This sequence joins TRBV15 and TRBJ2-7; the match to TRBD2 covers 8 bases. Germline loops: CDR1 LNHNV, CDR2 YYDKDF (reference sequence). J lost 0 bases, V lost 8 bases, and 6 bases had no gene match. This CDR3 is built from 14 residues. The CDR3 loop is CATEAGGSSYEQYF. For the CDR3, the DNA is TGTGCCACCGAGGCGGGAGGTAGCTCCTACGAGCAGTACTTC.

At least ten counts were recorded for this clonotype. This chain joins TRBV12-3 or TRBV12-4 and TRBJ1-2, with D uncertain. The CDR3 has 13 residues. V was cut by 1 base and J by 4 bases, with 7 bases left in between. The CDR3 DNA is TGTGCCAGCAGTTTAGGGCAACGCTATGGCTACACCTTC. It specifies CASSLGQRYGYTF.

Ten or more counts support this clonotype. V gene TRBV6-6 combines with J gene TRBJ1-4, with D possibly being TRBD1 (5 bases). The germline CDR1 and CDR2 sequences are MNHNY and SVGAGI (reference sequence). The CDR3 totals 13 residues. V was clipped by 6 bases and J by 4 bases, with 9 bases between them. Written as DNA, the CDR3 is TGTGCCAGCAGACGGGACCTTAATGAAAAACTGTTTTTT. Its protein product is CASRRDLNEKLFF.

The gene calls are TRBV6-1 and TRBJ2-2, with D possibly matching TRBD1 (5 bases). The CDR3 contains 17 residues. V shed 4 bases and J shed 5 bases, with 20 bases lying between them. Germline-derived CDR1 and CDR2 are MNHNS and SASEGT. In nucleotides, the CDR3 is TGTGCCAGCAGTGGTGTCAGGTCCAGGGAAGTAACCGGGGAGCTGTTTTTT. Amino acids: CASSGVRSREVTGELFF.

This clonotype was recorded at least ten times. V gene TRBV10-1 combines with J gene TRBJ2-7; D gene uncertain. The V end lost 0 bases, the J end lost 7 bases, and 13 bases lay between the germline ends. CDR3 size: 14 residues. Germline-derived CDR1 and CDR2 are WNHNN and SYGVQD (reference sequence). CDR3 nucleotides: TGCGCCAGCAGTGAGTCGACTCTGGAGATTGAGCAGTACTTC. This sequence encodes CASSESTLEIEQYF.

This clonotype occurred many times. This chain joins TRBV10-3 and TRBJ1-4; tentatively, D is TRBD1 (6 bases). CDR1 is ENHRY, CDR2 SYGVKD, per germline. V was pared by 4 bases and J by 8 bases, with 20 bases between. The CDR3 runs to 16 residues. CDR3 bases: TGTGCCATCAGTGTCCCGTACAGGGTGAGCGGGGAAAAACTGTTTTTT. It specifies CAISVPYRVSGEKLFF.

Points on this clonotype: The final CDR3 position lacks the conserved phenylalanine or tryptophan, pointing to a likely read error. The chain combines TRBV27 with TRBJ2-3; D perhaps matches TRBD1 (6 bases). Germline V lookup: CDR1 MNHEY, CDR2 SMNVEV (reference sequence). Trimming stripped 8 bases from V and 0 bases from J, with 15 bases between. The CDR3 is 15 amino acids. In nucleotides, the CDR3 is TGTGCCAGCGGTTCCGGGACAACTAGCACAGATACGCAGTATCTT. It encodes CASGSGTTSTDTQYL.

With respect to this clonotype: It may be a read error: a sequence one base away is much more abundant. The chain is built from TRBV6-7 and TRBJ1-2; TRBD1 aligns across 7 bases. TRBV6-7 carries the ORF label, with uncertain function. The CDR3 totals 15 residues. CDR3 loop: CANSYHRDSKDGYTF. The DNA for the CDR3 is TGTGCCAACAGTTACCACCGGGACAGTAAGGATGGCTACACCTTC.